What follows is one T cell receptor beta chain and its context. This sample is part of a study of blood T cell repertoires in COVID-19. This CDR3 region has 14 residues. The germline CDR1 and CDR2 sequences are SGDLS and YYNGEE. V was clipped by 5 bases and J by 5 bases; unmatched bases: 7. Sequenced by immunoSEQ multiplex PCR; TCRdb stores in-frame clones only, minus some. The table has about 170,000 clones, roughly 86% seen once. The receptor comes from a woman over 75 with COVID-19, enrolled during active disease. Material for sequencing was peripheral blood. The chain links TRBV9 to TRBJ2-3, with 8 bases aligning to TRBD2. The CDR3 nucleotides read TGTGCCAGCAGTGGACTAGCTCTCCAAGATACGCAGTATTTT. It translates to CASSGLALQDTQYF.